This T cell receptor (beta chain) was retrieved from a study of OX40 agonist ivuxolimab in advanced cancers. Study context: Ivuxolimab, which is an agonistic anti-OX40 (CD134) antibody, was administered to the patients.

Measured with immunoSEQ multiplex PCR; TCRdb has only the in-frame clones, and not every one. The data show 9,500 to 13,000 clones, approximately 84% seen once. General study findings and limits: Researchers did not establish what antigens the expanded peripheral T cells target.

The CDR3 length is 15 residues. Trimming took 4 bases from V and 3 from J; bases not matched to a gene: 6. Germline loops: CDR1 SGHNT, CDR2 YYREEE (reference sequence). For this clone: What it binds is unknown.

Sequencing used CD4+ or CD8+ T cells sorted from blood, obtained in a trial of the OX40 agonist ivuxolimab. This receptor was identified in an adult with an advanced solid tumor such as melanoma, head and neck, liver or kidney cancer. The V and J genes are TRBV5-4 and TRBJ2-1, with TRBD1 identical over 8 bases. The CDR3 coding sequence is TGTGCCAGCAGCATGAGACAGGGGAGCTACAATGAGCAGTTCTTC. Its translation: CASSMRQGSYNEQFF.